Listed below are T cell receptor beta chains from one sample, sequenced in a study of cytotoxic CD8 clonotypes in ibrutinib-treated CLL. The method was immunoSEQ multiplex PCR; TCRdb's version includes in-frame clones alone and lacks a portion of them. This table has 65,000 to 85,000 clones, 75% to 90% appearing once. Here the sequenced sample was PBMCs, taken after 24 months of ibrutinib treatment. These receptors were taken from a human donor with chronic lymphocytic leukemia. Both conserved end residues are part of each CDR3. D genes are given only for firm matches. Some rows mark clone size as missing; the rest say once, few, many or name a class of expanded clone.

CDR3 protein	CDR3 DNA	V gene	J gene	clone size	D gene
CASSPNRAEAFF	TGTGCCAGCAGCCCGAACAGGGCTGAAGCTTTCTTT	TRBV6-5	TRBJ1-1	.	.
CASSYTRLQPQHF	TGTGCCAGCAGTTACACAAGACTCCAGCCCCAGCATTTT	TRBV6-5	TRBJ1-5	.	.
CASSPTRDLEQYF	TGTGCCAGCTCACCCACCCGGGACTTGGAGCAGTACTTC	TRBV18	TRBJ2-7	.	.
CASKAGGNANEKLFF	TGTGCCAGCAAAGCAGGGGGTAATGCTAATGAAAAACTGTTTTTT	TRBV6-1	TRBJ1-4	.	TRBD1
CASSYGQGVRETQYF	TGTGCCAGCAGTTACGGACAGGGGGTACGAGAGACCCAGTACTTC	TRBV28	TRBJ2-5	.	TRBD1
CASSVVGDPPWEQFF	TGTGCCAGCAGCGTGGTAGGGGACCCCCCCTGGGAGCAGTTCTTC	TRBV9	TRBJ2-1	.	.
CASSLTGLNTEAFF	TGCGCCAGCAGCTTGACAGGGCTGAACACTGAAGCTTTCTTT	TRBV5-1	TRBJ1-1	.	.
CASSSRDRGTGELFF	TGTGCCAGCAGCTCCCGGGACAGGGGTACCGGGGAGCTGTTTTTT	TRBV13	TRBJ2-2	.	TRBD1
CASGNQAGTEAFF	TGTGCCAGCGGAAACCAGGCTGGCACTGAAGCTTTCTTT	TRBV7-9	TRBJ1-1	.	.
CASSLTSGRALEQFF	TGTGCCAGCAGCCTAACTAGCGGGAGGGCCCTTGAGCAGTTCTTC	TRBV5-6	TRBJ2-1	.	TRBD2
CASSFSRSNSPLHF	TGTGCCAGCAGTTTCAGCAGATCTAATTCACCCCTCCACTTT	TRBV28	TRBJ1-6	.	.
CASSVGGRDTQYF	TGTGCCAGCAGCGTGGGAGGCAGAGATACGCAGTATTTT	TRBV7-8	TRBJ2-3	.	.
CASSFRQGPETQYF	TGTGCCAGCAGTTTTCGACAGGGGCCCGAGACCCAGTACTTC	TRBV28	TRBJ2-5	.	TRBD1
CAISDPGQGSGNTIYF	TGTGCCATCAGTGACCCCGGACAGGGGTCTGGAAACACCATATATTTT	TRBV10-3	TRBJ1-3	.	TRBD1
CASSYSMVNTEAFF	TGTGCCAGCAGTTACTCGATGGTCAACACTGAAGCTTTCTTT	TRBV6-5	TRBJ1-1	.	.
CASSGGQGETQYF	TGTGCCAGCAGCGGGGGACAGGGCGAGACCCAGTACTTC	TRBV11-3	TRBJ2-5	.	TRBD1
CASSLIPQGEQYF	TGTGCCAGCAGCTTAATTCCCCAGGGAGAGCAGTACTTC	TRBV7-6	TRBJ2-7	.	.
CASSILAGGDTQYF	TGTGCCAGTAGTATACTAGCGGGAGGAGATACGCAGTATTTT	TRBV19	TRBJ2-3	.	TRBD2
CASSKDSYTEAFF	TGTGCCAGCAGCAAGGACAGCTACACTGAAGCTTTCTTT	TRBV7-9	TRBJ1-1	.	.
CASSLGMGSSVTDTQYF	TGCGCCAGCAGCTTGGGCATGGGCTCGAGCGTGACAGATACGCAGTATTTT	TRBV5-1	TRBJ2-3	few	.
CASRLPTGEVSEQYF	TGTGCCAGCAGGCTCCCGACAGGGGAGGTGAGCGAGCAGTACTTC	TRBV28	TRBJ2-7	.	TRBD1
CASSWAGGPETQYF	TGTGCCAGCAGCTGGGCGGGAGGGCCAGAGACCCAGTACTTC	TRBV5-4	TRBJ2-5	.	TRBD2
CASRNPGGEQYF	TGTGCCAGCAGGAATCCGGGGGGCGAGCAGTACTTC	TRBV7-8	TRBJ2-7	.	TRBD2
CASSYSGGGTGELFF	TGTGCCAGCAGTTACTCTGGGGGCGGCACCGGGGAGCTGTTTTTT	TRBV6-5	TRBJ2-2	.	.
CASSFGLGTEEETQYF	TGTGCCAGCAGCTTTGGGCTCGGGACAGAAGAAGAGACCCAGTACTTC	TRBV5-4	TRBJ2-5	.	TRBD1
CASSLESGRYNEQFF	TGCGCCAGCAGCTTGGAGAGCGGGAGGTACAATGAGCAGTTCTTC	TRBV5-1	TRBJ2-1	.	TRBD2
CASSPKGGGTDTQYF	TGTGCCAGCTCACCTAAAGGTGGAGGCACAGATACGCAGTATTTT	TRBV18	TRBJ2-3	.	.
CAHLGANTGELFF	TGTGCCCACTTAGGGGCGAACACCGGGGAGCTGTTTTTT	TRBV2	TRBJ2-2	.	.
CASGWRGSYEQYF	TGTGCCAGCGGGTGGCGCGGCTCCTACGAGCAGTACTTC	TRBV18	TRBJ2-7	.	.
CAWSSWTKLSGNTIYF	TGTGCCTGGAGTTCCTGGACAAAACTCTCTGGAAACACCATATATTTT	TRBV30	TRBJ1-3	.	.
CASSRDLRSYEQYF	TGTGCCAGCAGTCGGGACTTGCGATCCTACGAGCAGTACTTC	TRBV2	TRBJ2-7	.	.
CASSLDTSARRGGEQYF	TGTGCCAGCAGCTTAGATACCTCCGCTAGAAGGGGTGGCGAGCAGTACTTC	TRBV7-6	TRBJ2-7	.	.
CASSHRGLEQYF	TGTGCCAGCAGCCACAGGGGTTTAGAGCAGTACTTC	TRBV28	TRBJ2-7	.	TRBD1
CASSQDQGSGTGELFF	TGTGCCAGCAGCCAAGATCAGGGTTCGGGCACCGGGGAGCTGTTTTTT	TRBV4-2	TRBJ2-2	.	.
CASSSRPRGTARYEQYF	TGTGCCAGCAGCTCCCGCCCAAGGGGCACAGCCCGCTACGAGCAGTACTTC	TRBV25-1	TRBJ2-7	.	.
CASSLVVGEPNTEAFF	TGTGCCAGCAGCTTAGTGGTAGGGGAACCGAACACTGAAGCTTTCTTT	TRBV7-9	TRBJ1-1	once	.
CASSAGQGADQPQHF	TGTGCCAGCAGCGCCGGACAGGGGGCCGATCAGCCCCAGCATTTT	TRBV5-4	TRBJ1-5	.	TRBD1
CASSGTGVRGYTF	TGCGCCAGCAGCGGAACAGGGGTGCGTGGCTACACCTTC	TRBV5-1	TRBJ1-2	.	TRBD1
CASSLGGRRTGGEGETQYF	TGTGCCAGCAGCTTAGGGGGCCGGCGGACCGGCGGAGAGGGGGAGACCCAGTACTTC	TRBV11-2	TRBJ2-5	once	.
CSGRQAGTGELFF	TGCAGCGGGCGACAGGCGGGGACCGGGGAGCTGTTTTTT	TRBV29-1	TRBJ2-2	.	.
CASSIPTGLSYNEQFF	TGTGCCAGTAGTATCCCGACAGGCCTCTCCTACAATGAGCAGTTCTTC	TRBV19	TRBJ2-1	.	.
CASSLGNTGELFF	TGTGCCAGCAGCTTAGGGAACACCGGGGAGCTGTTTTTT	TRBV7-9	TRBJ2-2	.	.
CASSTRGGPTGELFF	TGTGCCAGCAGCACCCGGGGGGGCCCAACCGGGGAGCTGTTTTTT	TRBV7-2	TRBJ2-2	.	TRBD2
CATSSRVAGVDEQYF	TGTGCCACCAGCAGTCGGGTAGCGGGTGTCGACGAGCAGTACTTC	TRBV15	TRBJ2-7	.	TRBD2